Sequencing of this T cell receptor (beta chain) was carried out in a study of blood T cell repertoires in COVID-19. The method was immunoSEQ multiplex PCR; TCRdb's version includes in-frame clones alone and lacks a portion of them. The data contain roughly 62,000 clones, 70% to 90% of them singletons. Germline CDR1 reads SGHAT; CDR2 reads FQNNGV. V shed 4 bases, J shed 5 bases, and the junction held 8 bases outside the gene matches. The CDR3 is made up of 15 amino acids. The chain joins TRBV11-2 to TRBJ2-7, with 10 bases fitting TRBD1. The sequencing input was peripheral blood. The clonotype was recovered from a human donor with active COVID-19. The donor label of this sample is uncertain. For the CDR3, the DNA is TGTGCCAGCAGCTGGAACCGGGACAGGGGACACGAGCAGTACTTC. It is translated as CASSWNRDRGHEQYF.